This T cell receptor beta chain was retrieved from a study of control samples from healthy donors and cancer patients. The table came from immunoSEQ multiplex PCR; TCRdb's copy has only in-frame clones and leaves some out. The repertoire holds about 190,000 clones, with 91% as singletons. With 8 bases removed from V and 3 bases from J, the gap between germline ends came to 7 bases. Germline-derived CDR1 and CDR2 are MNHEY and SVGAGI. CDR3 length: 11 residues. This sequence joins TRBV6-5 and TRBJ1-1; D is possibly TRBD1 (6 bases). This sequence originates from a man under 40 in good health. Sequences were obtained from blood. CDR3 sequence (DNA): TGTGCCAGCGGGGGCTACACTGAAGCTTTCTTT. It yields the protein CASGGYTEAFF.